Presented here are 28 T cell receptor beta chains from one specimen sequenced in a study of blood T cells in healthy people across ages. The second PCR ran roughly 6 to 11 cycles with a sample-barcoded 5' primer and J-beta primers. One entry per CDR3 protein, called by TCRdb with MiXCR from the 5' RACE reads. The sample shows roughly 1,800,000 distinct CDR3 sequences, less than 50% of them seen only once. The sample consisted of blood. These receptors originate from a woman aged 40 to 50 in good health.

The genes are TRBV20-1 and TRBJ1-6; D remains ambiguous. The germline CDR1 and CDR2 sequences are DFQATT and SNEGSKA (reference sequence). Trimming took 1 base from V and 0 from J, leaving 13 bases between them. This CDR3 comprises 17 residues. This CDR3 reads CSARVGSLSSYNSPLHF. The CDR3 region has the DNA TGCAGTGCTAGAGTGGGCAGCTTAAGCTCCTATAATTCACCCCTCCACTTT.

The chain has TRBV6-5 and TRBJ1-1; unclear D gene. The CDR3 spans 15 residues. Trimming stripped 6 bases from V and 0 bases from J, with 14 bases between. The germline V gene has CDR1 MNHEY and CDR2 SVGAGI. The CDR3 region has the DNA TGTGCCAGCAGCAGACCCCGGATGGTGAACACTGAAGCTTTCTTT. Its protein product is CASSRPRMVNTEAFF.

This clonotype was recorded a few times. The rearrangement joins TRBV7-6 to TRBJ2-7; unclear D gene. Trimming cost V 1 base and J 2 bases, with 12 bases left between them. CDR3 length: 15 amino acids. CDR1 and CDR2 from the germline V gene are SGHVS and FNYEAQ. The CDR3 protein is CASSLESRVPYEQYF. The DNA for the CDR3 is TGTGCCAGCAGCTTAGAATCAAGGGTCCCCTACGAGCAGTACTTC.

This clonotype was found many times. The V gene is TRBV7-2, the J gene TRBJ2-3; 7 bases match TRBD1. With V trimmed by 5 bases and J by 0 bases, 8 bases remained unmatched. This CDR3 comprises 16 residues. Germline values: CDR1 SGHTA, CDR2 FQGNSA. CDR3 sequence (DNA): TGTGCCAGCAGCCCGCGACAGGGCGGTAGCACAGATACGCAGTATTTT. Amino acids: CASSPRQGGSTDTQYF.

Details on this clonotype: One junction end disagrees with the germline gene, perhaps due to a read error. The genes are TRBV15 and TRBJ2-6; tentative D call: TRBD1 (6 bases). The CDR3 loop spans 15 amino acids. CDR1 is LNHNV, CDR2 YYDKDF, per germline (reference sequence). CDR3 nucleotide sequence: TGTGCCACCAGCCCTCACAGGGCCGAGGCCAACGTCCGGACTTTC. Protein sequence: CATSPHRAEANVRTF.

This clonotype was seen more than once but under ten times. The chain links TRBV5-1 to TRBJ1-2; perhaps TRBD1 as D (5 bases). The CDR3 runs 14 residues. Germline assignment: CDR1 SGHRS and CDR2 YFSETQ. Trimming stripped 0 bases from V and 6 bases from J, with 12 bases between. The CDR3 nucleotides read TGCGCCAGCAGCTTGGCTAGGGGTTTGGATGGCTACACCTTC. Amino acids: CASSLARGLDGYTF.

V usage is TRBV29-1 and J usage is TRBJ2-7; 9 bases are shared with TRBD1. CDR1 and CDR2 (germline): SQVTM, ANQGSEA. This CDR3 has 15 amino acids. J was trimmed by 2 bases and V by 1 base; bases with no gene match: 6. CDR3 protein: CSVEGGQGGAYEQYF. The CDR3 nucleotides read TGCAGCGTTGAAGGGGGACAGGGAGGCGCCTACGAGCAGTACTTC.

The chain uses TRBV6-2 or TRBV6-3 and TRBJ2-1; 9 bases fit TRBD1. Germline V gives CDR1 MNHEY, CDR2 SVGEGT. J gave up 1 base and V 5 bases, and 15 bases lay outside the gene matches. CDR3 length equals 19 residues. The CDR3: CASSTRDRVDWRSYNEQFF. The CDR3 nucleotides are TGTGCCAGCAGTACCCGGGACAGGGTGGATTGGAGGTCCTACAATGAGCAGTTCTTC.

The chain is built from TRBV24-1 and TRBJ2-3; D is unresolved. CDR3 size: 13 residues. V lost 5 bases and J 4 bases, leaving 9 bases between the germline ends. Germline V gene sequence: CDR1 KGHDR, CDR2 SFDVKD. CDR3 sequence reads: CATSGQVADTQYF. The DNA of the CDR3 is TGTGCCACCAGTGGCCAGGTCGCAGATACGCAGTATTTT.

DNA of the CDR3: TGTGCCACTACAGCGGGGGGGGGCCGCACAGATACGCAGTATTTT. It is translated as CATTAGGGRTDTQYF. This rearrangement joins TRBV19 to TRBJ2-3; 10 positions match TRBD2. CDR1 is LNHDA and CDR2 is SQIVND in the germline V gene (reference sequence). V shed 10 bases, J shed 1 base, and the junction held 8 bases outside the gene matches. The CDR3 is made up of 15 amino acids. The complete variable domain, with remaining parts taken from reference TRBV19 and TRBJ2-3, reads DGGITQSPKYLFRKEGQNVTLSCEQNLNHDAMYWYRQDPGQGLRLIYYSQIVNDFQKGDIAEGYSVSREKKESFPLTVTSAQKNPTAFYLCATTAGGGRTDTQYFGPGTRLTVL.

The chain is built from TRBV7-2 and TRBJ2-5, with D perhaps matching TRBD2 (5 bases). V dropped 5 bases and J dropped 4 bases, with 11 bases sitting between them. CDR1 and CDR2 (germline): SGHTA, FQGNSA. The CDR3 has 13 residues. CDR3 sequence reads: CASSPLRGETQYF. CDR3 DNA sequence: TGTGCCAGCAGCCCCCTTCGGGGAGAGACCCAGTACTTC. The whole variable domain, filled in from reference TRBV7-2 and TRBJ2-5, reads GAGVSQSPSNKVTEKGKDVELRCDPISGHTALYWYRQSLGQGLEFLIYFQGNSAPDKSGLPSDRFSAERTGGSVSTLTIQRTQQEDSAVYLCASSPLRGETQYFGPGTRLLVL.

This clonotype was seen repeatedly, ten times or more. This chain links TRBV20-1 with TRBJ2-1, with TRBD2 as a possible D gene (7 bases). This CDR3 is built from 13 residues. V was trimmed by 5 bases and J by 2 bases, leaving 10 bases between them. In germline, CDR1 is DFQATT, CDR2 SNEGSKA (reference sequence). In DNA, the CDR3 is TGCAGTGCTCGAGGGGGGGCCTACAATGAGCAGTTCTTC. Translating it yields CSARGGAYNEQFF.

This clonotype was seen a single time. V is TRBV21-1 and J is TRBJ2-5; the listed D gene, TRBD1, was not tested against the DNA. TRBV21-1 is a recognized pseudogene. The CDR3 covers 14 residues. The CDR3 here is CASSKVSGHNEQYF. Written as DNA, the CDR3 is TGTGCCAGCAGCAAAGTGTCCGGACACAATGAGCAGTACTTC.

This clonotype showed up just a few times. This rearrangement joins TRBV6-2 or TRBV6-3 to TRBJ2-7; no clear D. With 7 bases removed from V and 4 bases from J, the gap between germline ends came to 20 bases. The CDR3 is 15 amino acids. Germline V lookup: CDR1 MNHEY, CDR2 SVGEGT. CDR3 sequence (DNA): TGTGCCAGCACTGTCGAGGCGTTTGGACCTTACGAGCAGTACTTC. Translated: CASTVEAFGPYEQYF.

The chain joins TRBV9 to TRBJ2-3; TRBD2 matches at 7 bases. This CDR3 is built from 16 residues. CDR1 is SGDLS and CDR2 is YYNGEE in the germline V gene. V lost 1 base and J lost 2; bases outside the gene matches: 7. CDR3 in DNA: TGTGCCAGCAGCGTACGGATGGGGGGGACCACAGATACGCAGTATTTT. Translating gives CASSVRMGGTTDTQYF. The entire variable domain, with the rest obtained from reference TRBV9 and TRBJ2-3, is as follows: DSGVTQTPKHLITATGQRVTLRCSPRSGDLSVYWYQQSLDQGLQFLIQYYNGEERAKGNILERFSAQQFPDLHSELNLSSLELGDSALYFCASSVRMGGTTDTQYFGPGTRLTVL.

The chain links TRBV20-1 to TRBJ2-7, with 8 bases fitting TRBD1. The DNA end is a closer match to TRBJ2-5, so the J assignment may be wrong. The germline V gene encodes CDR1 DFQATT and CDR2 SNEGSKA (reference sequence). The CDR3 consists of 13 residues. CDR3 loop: CSSSDRVAKTQYF. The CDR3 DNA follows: TGCAGTTCCTCGGACAGGGTGGCGAAGACCCAGTACTTC.

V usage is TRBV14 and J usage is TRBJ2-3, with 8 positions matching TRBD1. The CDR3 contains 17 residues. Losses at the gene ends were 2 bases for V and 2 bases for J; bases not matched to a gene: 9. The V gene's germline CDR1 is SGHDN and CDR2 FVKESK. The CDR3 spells CASSQLQGVLFTDTQYF. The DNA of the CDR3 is TGTGCCAGCAGCCAACTACAGGGGGTCTTATTCACAGATACGCAGTATTTT.

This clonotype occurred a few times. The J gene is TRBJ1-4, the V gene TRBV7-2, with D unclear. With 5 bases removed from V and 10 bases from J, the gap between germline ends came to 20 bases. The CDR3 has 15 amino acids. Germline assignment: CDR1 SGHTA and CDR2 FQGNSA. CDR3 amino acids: CASSLSGDVTPKLFF. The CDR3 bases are TGTGCCAGCAGCCTAAGTGGGGATGTTACCCCAAAACTGTTTTTT. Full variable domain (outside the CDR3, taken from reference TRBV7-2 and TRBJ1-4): GAGVSQSPSNKVTEKGKDVELRCDPISGHTALYWYRQSLGQGLEFLIYFQGNSAPDKSGLPSDRFSAERTGGSVSTLTIQRTQQEDSAVYLCASSLSGDVTPKLFFGSGTQLSVL.

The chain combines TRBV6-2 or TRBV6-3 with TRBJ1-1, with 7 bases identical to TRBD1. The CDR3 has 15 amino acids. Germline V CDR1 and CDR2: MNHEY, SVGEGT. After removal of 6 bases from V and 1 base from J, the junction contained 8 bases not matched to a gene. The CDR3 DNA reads TGTGCCAGCAGAACCCTGGGACAGCCGAACACTGAAGCTTTCTTT. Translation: CASRTLGQPNTEAFF.

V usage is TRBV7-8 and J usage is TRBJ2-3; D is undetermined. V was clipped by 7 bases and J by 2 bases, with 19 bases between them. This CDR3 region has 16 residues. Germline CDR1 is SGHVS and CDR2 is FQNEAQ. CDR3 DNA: TGTGCCAGCACCTCCAAACAATGGCAGAACACAGATACGCAGTATTTT. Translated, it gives CASTSKQWQNTDTQYF.

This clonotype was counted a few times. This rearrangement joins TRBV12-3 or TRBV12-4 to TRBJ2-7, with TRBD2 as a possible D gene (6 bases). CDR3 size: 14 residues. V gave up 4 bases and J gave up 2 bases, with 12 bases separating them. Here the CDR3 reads CASSSRLGTYEQYF. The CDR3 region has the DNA TGTGCCAGCAGTTCGAGACTAGGAACCTACGAGCAGTACTTC.

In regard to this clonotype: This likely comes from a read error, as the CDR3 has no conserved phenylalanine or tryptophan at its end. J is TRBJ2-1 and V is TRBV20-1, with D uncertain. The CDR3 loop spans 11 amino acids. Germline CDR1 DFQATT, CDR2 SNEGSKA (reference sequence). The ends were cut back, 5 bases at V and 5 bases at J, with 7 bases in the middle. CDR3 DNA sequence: TGCAGTGCTCACAAGAACAATGAGCAGTTCTTA. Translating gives CSAHKNNEQFL.

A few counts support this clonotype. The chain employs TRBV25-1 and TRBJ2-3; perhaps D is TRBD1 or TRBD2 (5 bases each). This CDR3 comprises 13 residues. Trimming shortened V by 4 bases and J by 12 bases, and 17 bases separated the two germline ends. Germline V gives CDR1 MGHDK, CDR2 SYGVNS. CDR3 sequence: CASSAPGRSSQYF. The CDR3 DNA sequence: TGTGCCAGCAGTGCCCCGGGACGTTCCTCCCAGTATTTT.

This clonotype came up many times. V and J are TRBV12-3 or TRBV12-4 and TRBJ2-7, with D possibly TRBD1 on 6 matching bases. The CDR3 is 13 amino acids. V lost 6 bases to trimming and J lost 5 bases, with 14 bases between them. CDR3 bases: TGTGCCAGCAGCCAACTACAGGGTCACGAGCAGTACTTC. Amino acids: CASSQLQGHEQYF.

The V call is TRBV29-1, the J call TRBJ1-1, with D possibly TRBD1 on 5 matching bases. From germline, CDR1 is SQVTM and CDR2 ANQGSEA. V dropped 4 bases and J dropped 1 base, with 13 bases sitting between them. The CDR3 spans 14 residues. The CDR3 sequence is CSVGGGPSNTEAFF. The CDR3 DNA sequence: TGCAGCGTTGGGGGGGGACCCTCGAACACTGAAGCTTTCTTT.

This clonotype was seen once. CDR3 protein: CSAAPTRPNGEQYF. Here the CDR3 DNA reads TGCAGTGCCGCTCCGACTAGACCCAATGGTGAGCAGTACTTC. The rearrangement links TRBV20-1 to TRBJ2-5; TRBD2 might be the D (6 bases). V dropped 6 bases and J dropped 11 bases, with 25 bases sitting between them. Per the germline V gene, CDR1 is DFQATT and CDR2 is SNEGSKA (reference sequence). The CDR3 runs to 14 residues.

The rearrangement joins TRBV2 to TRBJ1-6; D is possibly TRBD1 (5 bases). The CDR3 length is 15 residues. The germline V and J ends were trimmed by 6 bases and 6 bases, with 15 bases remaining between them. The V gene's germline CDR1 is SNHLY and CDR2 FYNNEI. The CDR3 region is CASSPTGPINSPLHF. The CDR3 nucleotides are TGTGCCAGCAGCCCCACGGGACCGATTAATTCACCCCTCCACTTT.

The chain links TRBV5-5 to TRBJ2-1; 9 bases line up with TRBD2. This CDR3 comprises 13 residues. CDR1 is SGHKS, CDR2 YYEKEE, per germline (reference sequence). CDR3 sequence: CARGTSPYNEQFF. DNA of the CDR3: TGTGCGAGGGGGACTAGCCCATACAATGAGCAGTTCTTC.